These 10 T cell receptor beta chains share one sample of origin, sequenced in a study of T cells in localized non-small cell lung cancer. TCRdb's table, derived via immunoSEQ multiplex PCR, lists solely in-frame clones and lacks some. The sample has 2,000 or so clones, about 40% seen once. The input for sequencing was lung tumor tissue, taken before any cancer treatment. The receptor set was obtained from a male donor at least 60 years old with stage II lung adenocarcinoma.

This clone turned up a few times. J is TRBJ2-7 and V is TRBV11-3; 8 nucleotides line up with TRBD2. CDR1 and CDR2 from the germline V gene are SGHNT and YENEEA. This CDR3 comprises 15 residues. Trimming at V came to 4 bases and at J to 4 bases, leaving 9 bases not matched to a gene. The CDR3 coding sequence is TGTGCCAGCAGCTCCCTGGCGGGGGGCAAGTACGAGCAGTACTTC. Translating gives CASSSLAGGKYEQYF.

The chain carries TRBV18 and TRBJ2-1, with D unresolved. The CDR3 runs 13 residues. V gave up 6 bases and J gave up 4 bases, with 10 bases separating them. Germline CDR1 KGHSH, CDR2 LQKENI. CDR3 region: CASSPDLYNEQFF. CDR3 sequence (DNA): TGTGCCAGCTCCCCGGACCTTTACAATGAGCAGTTCTTC.

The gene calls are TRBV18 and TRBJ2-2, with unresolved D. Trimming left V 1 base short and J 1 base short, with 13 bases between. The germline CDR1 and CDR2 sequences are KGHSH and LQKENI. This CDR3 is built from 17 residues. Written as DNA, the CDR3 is TGTGCCAGCTCACCACGTCTCGGGTCGGAGAACACCGGGGAGCTGTTTTTT. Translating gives CASSPRLGSENTGELFF.

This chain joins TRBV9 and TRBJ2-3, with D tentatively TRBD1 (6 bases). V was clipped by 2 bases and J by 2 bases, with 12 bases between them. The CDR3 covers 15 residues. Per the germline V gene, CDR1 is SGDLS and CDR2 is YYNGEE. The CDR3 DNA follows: TGTGCCAGCAGCGTTGGGACACAAGTCACAGATACGCAGTATTTT. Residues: CASSVGTQVTDTQYF.

The CDR3 spells CASSLTTFGDTQYF. The CDR3 DNA is TGTGCCAGCAGCCTCACAACGTTCGGAGATACGCAGTATTTT. The chain employs TRBV11-3 and TRBJ2-3, with D hard to call. Germline CDR1 SGHNT, CDR2 YENEEA. With 5 bases removed from V and 5 bases from J, the gap between germline ends came to 14 bases. CDR3 length: 14 residues.

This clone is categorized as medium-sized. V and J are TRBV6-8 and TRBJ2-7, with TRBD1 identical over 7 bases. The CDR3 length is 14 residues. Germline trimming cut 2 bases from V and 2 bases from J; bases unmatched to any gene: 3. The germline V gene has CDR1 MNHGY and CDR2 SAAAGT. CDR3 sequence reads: CASSYGQGAYEQYF. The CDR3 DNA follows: TGTGCCAGCAGTTACGGGCAGGGGGCCTACGAGCAGTACTTC.

CDR3 region: CATSSKPSGSYEQYF. CDR3 sequence (DNA): TGTGCCACCAGCAGCAAGCCTAGCGGGAGCTACGAGCAGTACTTC. This rearrangement joins TRBV15 to TRBJ2-7, with 10 positions matching TRBD2. With V trimmed by 3 bases and J by 3 bases, 5 bases remained unmatched. This CDR3 region has 15 residues. From germline, CDR1 is LNHNV and CDR2 YYDKDF (reference sequence).

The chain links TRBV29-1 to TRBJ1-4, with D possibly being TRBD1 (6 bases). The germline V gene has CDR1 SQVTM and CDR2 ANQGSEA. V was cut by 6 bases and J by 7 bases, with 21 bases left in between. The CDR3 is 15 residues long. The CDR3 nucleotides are TGCAGCGTCACCGAAGGAGGGGGGTGGAGTGAAAAACTGTTTTTT. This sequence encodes CSVTEGGGWSEKLFF.

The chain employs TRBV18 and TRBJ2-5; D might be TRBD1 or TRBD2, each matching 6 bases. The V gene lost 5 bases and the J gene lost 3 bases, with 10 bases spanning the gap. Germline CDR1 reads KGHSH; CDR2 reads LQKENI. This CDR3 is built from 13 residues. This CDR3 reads CASSSGGKETQYF. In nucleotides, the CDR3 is TGTGCCAGCTCATCCGGGGGCAAAGAGACCCAGTACTTC.

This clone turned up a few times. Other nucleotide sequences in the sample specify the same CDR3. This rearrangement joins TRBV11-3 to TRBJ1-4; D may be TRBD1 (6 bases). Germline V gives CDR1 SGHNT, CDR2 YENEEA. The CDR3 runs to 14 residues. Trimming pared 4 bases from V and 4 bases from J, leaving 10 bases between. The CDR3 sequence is CASSSRGHNEKLFF. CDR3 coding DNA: TGTGCCAGCAGCTCCCGGGGGCATAATGAAAAACTGTTTTTT.